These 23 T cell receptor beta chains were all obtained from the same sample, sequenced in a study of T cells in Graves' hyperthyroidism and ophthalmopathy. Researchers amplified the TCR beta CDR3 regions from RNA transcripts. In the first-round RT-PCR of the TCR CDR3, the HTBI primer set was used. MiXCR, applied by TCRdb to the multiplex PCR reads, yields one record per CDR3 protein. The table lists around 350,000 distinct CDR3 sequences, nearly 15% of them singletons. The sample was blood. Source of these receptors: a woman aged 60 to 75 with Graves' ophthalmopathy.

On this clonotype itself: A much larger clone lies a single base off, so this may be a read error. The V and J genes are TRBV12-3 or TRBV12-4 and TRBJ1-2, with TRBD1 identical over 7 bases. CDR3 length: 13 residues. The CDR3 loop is CASSDRVNYGHTF. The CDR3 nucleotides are TGTGCCAGCAGTGACAGGGTCAACTATGGCCACACCTTC.

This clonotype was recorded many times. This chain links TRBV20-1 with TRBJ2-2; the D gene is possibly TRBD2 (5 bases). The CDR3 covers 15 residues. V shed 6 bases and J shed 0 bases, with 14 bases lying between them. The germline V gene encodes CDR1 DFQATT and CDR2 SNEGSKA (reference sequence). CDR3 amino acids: CSAVPLGANTGELFF. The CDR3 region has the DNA TGCAGTGCCGTCCCACTAGGAGCGAACACCGGGGAGCTGTTTTTT.

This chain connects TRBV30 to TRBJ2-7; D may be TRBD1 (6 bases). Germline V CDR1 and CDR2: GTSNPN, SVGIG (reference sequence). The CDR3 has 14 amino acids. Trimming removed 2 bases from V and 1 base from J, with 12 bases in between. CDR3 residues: CAWSPPDSSYEQYF. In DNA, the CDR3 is TGTGCCTGGAGTCCACCGGACAGTTCCTACGAGCAGTACTTC. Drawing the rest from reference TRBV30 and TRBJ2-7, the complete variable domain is SQTIHQWPATLVQPVGSPLSLECTVEGTSNPNLYWYRQAAGRGLQLLFYSVGIGQISSEVPQNLSASRPQDRQFILSSKKLLLSDSGFYLCAWSPPDSSYEQYFGPGTRLTVT.

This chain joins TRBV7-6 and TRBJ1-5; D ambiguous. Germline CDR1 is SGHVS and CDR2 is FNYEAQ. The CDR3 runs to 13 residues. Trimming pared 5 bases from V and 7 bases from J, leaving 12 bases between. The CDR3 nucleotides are TGTGCCAGCAGCACTGATGGGAACCAGCCCCAGCATTTT. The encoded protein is CASSTDGNQPQHF. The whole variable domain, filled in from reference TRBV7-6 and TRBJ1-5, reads GAGVSQSPRYKVTKRGQDVALRCDPISGHVSLYWYRQALGQGPEFLTYFNYEAQQDKSGLPNDRFSAERPEGSISTLTIQRTEQRDSAMYRCASSTDGNQPQHFGDGTRLSIL.

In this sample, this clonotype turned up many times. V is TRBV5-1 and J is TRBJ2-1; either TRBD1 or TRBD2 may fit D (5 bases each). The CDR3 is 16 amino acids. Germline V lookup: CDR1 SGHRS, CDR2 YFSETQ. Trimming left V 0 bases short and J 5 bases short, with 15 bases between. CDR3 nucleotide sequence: TGCGCCAGCAGCTTGGAGAGAGGGGTTAGTCACAATGAGCAGTTCTTC. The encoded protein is CASSLERGVSHNEQFF.

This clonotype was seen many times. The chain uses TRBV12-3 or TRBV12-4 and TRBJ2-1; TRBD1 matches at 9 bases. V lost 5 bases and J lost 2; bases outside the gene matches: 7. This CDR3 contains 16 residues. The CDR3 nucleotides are TGTGCCAGCAGTGCCGAACAGGGGGCACCCTACAATGAGCAGTTCTTC. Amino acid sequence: CASSAEQGAPYNEQFF.

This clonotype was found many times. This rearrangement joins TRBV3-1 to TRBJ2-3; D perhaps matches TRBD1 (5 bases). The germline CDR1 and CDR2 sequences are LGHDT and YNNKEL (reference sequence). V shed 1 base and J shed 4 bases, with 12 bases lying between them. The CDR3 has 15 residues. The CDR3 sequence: CASSQGNWGADTQYF. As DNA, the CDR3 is TGTGCCAGCAGCCAAGGCAATTGGGGCGCAGATACGCAGTATTTT.

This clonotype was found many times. This CDR3 reads CASNGGPNEKLFF. CDR3 sequence (DNA): TGTGCCAGCAACGGGGGCCCTAATGAAAAACTGTTTTTT. The rearrangement links TRBV28 to TRBJ1-4; possibly TRBD1 for D (6 bases). The CDR3 consists of 13 residues. V lost 7 bases to trimming and J lost 3 bases, with 9 bases between them. Per germline, CDR1 MDHEN and CDR2 SYDVKM.

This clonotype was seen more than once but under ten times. CDR3 coding DNA: TGTGCCAGCAGCCCCTGGACTAGCGCGGGGGGAGATACGCAGTATTTT. It codes for CASSPWTSAGGDTQYF. The V gene is TRBV5-4, the J gene TRBJ2-3; 9 bases line up with TRBD2. The CDR3 length is 16 residues. V trimming: 4 bases; J trimming: 5 bases; junction bases outside the gene matches: 11. The germline gives CDR1 SGHNT, CDR2 YYREEE (reference sequence).

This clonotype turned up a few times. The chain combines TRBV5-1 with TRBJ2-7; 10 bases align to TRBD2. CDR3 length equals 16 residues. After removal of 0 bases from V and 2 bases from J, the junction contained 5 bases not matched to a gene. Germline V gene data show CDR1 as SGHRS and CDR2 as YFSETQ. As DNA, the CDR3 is TGCGCCAGCAGCTTGGAGGCTAGCGGGAGCCCCTACGAGCAGTACTTC. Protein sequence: CASSLEASGSPYEQYF.

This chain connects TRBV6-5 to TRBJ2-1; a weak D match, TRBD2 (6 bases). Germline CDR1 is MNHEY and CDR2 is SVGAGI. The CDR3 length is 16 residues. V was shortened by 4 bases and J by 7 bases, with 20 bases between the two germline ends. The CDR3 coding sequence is TGTGCCAGCAGTTCCCTGACTAGGGTTAAGGTTAATGAGCAGTTCTTC. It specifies CASSSLTRVKVNEQFF.

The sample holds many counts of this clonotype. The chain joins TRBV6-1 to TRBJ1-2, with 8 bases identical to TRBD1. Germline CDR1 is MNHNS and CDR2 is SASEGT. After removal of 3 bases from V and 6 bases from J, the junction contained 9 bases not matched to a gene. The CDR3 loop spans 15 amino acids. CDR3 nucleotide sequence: TGTGCCAGCAGTGAGGCTTCGACAGGGGAGAATGGCTACACCTTC. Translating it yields CASSEASTGENGYTF.

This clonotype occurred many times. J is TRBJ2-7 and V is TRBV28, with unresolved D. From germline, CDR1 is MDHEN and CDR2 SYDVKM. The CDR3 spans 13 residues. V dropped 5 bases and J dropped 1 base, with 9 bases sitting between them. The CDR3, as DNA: TGTGCCAGCAGTCCTCCCTATTCCTACGAGCAGTACTTC. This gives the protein CASSPPYSYEQYF.

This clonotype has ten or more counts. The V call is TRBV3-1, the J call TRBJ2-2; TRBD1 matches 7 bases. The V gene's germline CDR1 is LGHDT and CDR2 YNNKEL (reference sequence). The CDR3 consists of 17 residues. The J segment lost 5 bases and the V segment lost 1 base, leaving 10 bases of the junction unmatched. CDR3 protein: CASSQAVGDRPTGELFF. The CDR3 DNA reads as TGTGCCAGCAGCCAAGCGGTTGGGGACAGACCGACCGGGGAGCTGTTTTTT.

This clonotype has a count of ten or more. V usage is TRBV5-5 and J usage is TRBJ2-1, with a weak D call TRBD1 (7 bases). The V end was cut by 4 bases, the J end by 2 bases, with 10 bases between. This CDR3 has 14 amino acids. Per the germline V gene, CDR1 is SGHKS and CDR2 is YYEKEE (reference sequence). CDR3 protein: CASSGGGTYNEQFF. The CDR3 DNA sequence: TGTGCCAGCAGCGGAGGGGGCACCTACAATGAGCAGTTCTTC.

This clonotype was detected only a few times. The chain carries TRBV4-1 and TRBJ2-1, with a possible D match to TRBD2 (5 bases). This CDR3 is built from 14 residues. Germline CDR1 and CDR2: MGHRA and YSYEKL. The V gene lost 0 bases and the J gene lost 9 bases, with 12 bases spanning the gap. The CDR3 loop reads CASSQDRRVGEQFF. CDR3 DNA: TGCGCCAGCAGCCAAGATCGGCGGGTCGGTGAGCAGTTCTTC.

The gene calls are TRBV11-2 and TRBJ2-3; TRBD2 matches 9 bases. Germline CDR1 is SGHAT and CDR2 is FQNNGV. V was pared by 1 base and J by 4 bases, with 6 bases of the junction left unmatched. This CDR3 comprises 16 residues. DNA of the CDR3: TGTGCCAGCAGCTTAGTCAGCGGGAGGACTCCAGATACGCAGTATTTT. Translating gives CASSLVSGRTPDTQYF.

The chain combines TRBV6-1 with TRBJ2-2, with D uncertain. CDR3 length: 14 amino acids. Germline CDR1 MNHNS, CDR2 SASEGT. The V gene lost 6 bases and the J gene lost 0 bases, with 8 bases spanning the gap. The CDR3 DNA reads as TGTGCCAGCAGGGTCGCGTCGAACACCGGGGAGCTGTTTTTT. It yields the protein CASRVASNTGELFF.

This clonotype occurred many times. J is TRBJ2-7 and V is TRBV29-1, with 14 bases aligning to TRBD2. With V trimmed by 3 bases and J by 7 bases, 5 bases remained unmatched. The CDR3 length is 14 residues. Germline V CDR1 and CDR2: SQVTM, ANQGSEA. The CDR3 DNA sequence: TGCAGCGTTGAGGGACTAGCGGGAGTCGGTGAGCAGTACTTC. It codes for CSVEGLAGVGEQYF.

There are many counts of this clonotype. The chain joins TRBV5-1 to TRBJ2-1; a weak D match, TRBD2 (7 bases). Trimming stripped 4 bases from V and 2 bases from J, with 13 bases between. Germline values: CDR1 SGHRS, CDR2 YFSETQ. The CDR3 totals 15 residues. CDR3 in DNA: TGCGCCAGCAGCCCGGGGGGCCTTACCTACAATGAGCAGTTCTTC. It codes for CASSPGGLTYNEQFF.

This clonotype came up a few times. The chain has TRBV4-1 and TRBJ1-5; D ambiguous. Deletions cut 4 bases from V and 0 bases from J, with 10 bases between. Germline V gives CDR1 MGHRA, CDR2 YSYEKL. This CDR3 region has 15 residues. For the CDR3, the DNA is TGCGCCAGCAGCCCGACGGACTATAGCAATCAGCCCCAGCATTTT. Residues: CASSPTDYSNQPQHF.

The CDR3 sequence is CATSRGTGGMAFF. For the CDR3, the DNA is TGTGCCACCAGCAGAGGGACAGGGGGCATGGCTTTCTTT. The V call is TRBV15, the J call TRBJ1-1, with TRBD1 matching over 11 bases. V shed 1 base, J shed 11 bases, and the junction held 3 bases outside the gene matches. The CDR3 runs to 13 residues. From germline, CDR1 is LNHNV and CDR2 YYDKDF (reference sequence). Full variable domain (remainder filled in from reference TRBV15 and TRBJ1-1): DAMVIQNPRYQVTQFGKPVTLSCSQTLNHNVMYWYQQKSSQAPKLLFHYYDKDFNNEADTPDNFQSRRPNTSFCFLDIRSPGLGDTAMYLCATSRGTGGMAFFGQGTRLTVV.

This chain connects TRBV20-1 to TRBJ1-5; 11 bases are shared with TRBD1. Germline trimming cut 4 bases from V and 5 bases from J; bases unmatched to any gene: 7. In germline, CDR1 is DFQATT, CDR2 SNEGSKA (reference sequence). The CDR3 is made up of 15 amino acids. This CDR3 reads CSATRTGGAYQPQHF. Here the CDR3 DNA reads TGCAGTGCTACCCGGACAGGGGGCGCTTATCAGCCCCAGCATTTT.